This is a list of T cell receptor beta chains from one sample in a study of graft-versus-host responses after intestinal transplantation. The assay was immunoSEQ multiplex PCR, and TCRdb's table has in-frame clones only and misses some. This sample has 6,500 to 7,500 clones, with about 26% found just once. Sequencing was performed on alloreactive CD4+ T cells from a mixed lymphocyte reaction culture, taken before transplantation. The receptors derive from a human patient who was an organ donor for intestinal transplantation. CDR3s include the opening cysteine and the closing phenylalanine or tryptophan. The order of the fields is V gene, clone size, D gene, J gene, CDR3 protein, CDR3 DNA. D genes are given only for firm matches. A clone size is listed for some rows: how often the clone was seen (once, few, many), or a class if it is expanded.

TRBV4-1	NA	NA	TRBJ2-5	CASSQVGRQETQYF	TGTGCCAGCAGCCAAGTGGGACGCCAAGAGACCCAGTACTTC
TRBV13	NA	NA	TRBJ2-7	CASSPHPGCHFYEQYF	TGTGCCAGCAGTCCACACCCCGGATGTCATTTTTACGAGCAGTACTTC
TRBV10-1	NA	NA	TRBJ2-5	CASSDPQPQETQHF	TGCGCCAGCAGTGACCCGCAGCCTCAAGAGACCCAGCACTTC
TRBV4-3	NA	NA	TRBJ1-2	CASSQRAWAGDYGYTF	TGCGCCAGCAGCCAGAGAGCATGGGCAGGGGACTATGGCTACACCTTC
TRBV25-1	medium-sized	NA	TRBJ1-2	CASSEHGHLANYGYTF	TGTGCCAGCAGTGAACACGGACACCTAGCTAACTATGGCTACACCTTC
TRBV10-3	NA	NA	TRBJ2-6	CASRPLGSGANVLTF	TGTGCCAGCCGACCCCTAGGGTCTGGGGCCAACGTCCTGACTTTC
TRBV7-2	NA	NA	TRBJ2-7	CASSTPVFQMYEQYF	TGTGCCAGCAGCACCCCGGTCTTCCAAATGTACGAGCAGTACTTC
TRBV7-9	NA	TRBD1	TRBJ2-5	CASSLVTGVGTQYF	TGTGCCAGCAGCTTAGTTACAGGGGTCGGGACCCAGTACTTC
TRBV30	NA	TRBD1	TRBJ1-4	CAWGPGTGFRSEKLFF	TGTGCCTGGGGTCCCGGGACAGGGTTTCGTAGTGAAAAACTGTTTTTT
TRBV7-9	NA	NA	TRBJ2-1	CASSLSLANYNEQFF	TGTGCCAGCAGCTTAAGTCTAGCGAACTACAATGAGCAGTTCTTC
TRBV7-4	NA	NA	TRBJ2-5	CASSATGWGETQYF	TGTGCCAGCAGCGCCACAGGGTGGGGTGAGACCCAGTACTTC
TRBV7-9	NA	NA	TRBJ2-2	CAGSQSGQGRLAQVRELFF	TGTGCCGGCAGCCAATCGGGACAGGGACGACTAGCGCAGGTTAGGGAACTGTTTTTT
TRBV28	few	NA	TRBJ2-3	CASIRGRAGDSTQYF	TGTGCCAGCATCAGGGGGAGGGCCGGTGACTCCACGCAGTATTTT
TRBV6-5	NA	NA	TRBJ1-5	CASSSLTSTQPQHF	TGTGCCAGCAGTTCCCTGACAAGTACTCAGCCCCAGCATTTT
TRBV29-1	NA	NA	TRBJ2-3	CSVVRPDTQYF	TGCAGCGTCGTGAGACCAGATACGCAGTATTTT
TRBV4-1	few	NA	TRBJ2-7	CASSQGISYEQYF	TGCGCCAGCAGCCAAGGAATATCCTACGAGCAGTACTTC
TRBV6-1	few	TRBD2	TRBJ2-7	CAISDFLAGNYEQYF	TGTGCCATCAGTGATTTCCTAGCGGGAAACTACGAGCAGTACTTC
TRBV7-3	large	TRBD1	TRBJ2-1	CASSSSGQVNEQFF	TGTGCCAGCAGCTCCTCGGGACAGGTTAATGAGCAGTTCTTC
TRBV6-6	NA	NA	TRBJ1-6	CASSYEGITRGSPLHF	TGTGCCAGCAGTTACGAGGGTATCACTAGGGGTTCACCCCTCCACTTT
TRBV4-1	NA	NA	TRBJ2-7	CASSLGRTYEQYF	TGCGCCAGCAGCCTGGGACGGACCTACGAGCAGTACTTC
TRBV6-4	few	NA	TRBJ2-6	CASSPDGNSGANVLTF	TGTGCCAGCAGCCCGGACGGGAACTCTGGGGCCAACGTCCTGACTTTC
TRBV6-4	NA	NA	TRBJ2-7	CASSYGLSSARSYEQYF	TGTGCCAGCAGTTACGGGCTCTCTAGCGCCAGAAGCTACGAGCAGTACTTC